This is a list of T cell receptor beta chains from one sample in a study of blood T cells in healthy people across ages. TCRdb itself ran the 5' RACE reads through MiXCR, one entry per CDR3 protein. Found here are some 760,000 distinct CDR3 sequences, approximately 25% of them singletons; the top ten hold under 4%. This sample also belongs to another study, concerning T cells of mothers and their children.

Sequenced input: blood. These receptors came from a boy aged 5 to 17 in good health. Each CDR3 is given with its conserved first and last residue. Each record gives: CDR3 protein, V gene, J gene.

CASSSNRGVMGSEQYF,TRBV27,TRBJ2-7
CASSQTNTEAFF,TRBV3-1,TRBJ1-1
CASSFVGTGGQETQYF,TRBV12-3/TRBV12-4,TRBJ2-5
CASSSEGGGSYEQYF,TRBV7-9,TRBJ2-7
CASSLHRDGKNTGELFF,TRBV3-1,TRBJ2-2
CASSKATIDRGGYEQYF,TRBV21-1,.
CSARDWGRASSYEQYF,TRBV20-1,TRBJ2-7
CASSQLAGYEQYF,TRBV16,TRBJ2-7
CASSPVAGTAPDTQYF,TRBV14,TRBJ2-3
CSARDDRDTEAFF,TRBV20-1,TRBJ1-1
CASSQDRSAGTDTQYF,TRBV14,TRBJ2-3
CASSLEGGGTYNEQFF,TRBV7-9,TRBJ2-1
CASSQGIMNTEAFF,TRBV6-1,TRBJ1-1
CASSLAVNDYEQYF,TRBV7-8,TRBJ2-7
CASSKVARQGAHYGYTF,TRBV21-1,TRBJ1-2
CASSPFTGQAYGQFF,TRBV4-1,TRBJ2-1
CSAAGGSDTQYF,TRBV20-1,TRBJ2-3
CASSLAYRVSNIGANVLTF,TRBV7-2,TRBJ2-6